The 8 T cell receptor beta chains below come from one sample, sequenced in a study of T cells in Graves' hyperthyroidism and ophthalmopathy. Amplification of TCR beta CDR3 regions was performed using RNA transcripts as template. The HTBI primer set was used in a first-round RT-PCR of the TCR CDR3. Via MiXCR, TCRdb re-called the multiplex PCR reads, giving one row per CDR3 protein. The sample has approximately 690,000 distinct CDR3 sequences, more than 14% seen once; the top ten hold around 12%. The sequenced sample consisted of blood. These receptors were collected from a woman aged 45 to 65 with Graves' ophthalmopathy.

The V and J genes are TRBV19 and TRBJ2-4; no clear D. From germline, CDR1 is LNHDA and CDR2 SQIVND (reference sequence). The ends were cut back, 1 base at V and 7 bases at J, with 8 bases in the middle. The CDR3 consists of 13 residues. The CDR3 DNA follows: TGTGCCAGTAGTATAGGACAAGGGAACATTCAGTACTTC. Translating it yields CASSIGQGNIQYF.

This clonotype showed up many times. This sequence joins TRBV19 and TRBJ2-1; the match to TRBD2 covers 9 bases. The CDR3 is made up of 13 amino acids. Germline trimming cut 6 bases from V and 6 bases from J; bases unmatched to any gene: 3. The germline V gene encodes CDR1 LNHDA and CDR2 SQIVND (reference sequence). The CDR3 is CASRTSGGNEQFF. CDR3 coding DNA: TGTGCCAGTAGGACTAGCGGAGGCAATGAGCAGTTCTTC.

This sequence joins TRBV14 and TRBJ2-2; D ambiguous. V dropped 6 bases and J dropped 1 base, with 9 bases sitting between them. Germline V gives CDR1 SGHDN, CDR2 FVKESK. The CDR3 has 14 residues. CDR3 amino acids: CASSQILNTGELFF. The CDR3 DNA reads TGTGCCAGCAGTCAAATTTTGAACACCGGGGAGCTGTTTTTT.

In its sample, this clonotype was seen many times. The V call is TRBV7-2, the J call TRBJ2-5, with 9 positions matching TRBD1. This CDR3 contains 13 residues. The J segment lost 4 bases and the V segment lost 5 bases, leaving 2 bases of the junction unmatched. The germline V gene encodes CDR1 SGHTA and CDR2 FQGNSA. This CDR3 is CASSRDRVETQYF. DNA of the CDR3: TGTGCCAGCAGCAGGGACAGGGTAGAGACCCAGTACTTC.

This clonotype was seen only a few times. The CDR3 DNA is TGTGCCAGCAGCCAAGATAGGAGCGGTAGCTCCTACAATGAGCAGTTCTTC. This codes for CASSQDRSGSSYNEQFF. The chain combines TRBV4-2 with TRBJ2-1; weak D call: TRBD2 (5 bases). V was cut by 0 bases and J by 0 bases, with 12 bases left in between. Germline V CDR1 and CDR2: LGHNA, YNFKEQ. The CDR3 spans 17 residues.

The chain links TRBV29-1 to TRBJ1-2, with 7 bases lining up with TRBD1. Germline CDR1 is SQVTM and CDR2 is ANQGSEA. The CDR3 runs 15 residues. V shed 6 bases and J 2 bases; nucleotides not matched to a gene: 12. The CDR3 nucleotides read TGCAGCGTCGCTTCGGGACAGCCAAGGAACTATGGCTACACCTTC. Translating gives CSVASGQPRNYGYTF.

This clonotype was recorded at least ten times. As DNA, the CDR3 is TGTGCCACCAGTGGACAGGCCGATCAGCCCCAGCATTTT. Translation gives CATSGQADQPQHF. J is TRBJ1-5 and V is TRBV24-1, with D perhaps TRBD1 (6 bases). Per the germline V gene, CDR1 is KGHDR and CDR2 is SFDVKD. The length of the CDR3 is 13 residues. The ends were cut back, 5 bases at V and 5 bases at J, with 9 bases in the middle.

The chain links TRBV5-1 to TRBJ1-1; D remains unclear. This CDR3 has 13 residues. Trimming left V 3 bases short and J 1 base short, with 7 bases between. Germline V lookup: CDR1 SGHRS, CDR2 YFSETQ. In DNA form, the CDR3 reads TGCGCCAGCAGCTCACAGACGAACACTGAAGCTTTCTTT. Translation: CASSSQTNTEAFF.